This T cell receptor (beta chain) is drawn from a study of blood T cell repertoires in COVID-19. In the study overall: Material from acute and convalescent COVID-19 was sourced from the United States, Italy and Spain. PBMCs, B-cell-depleted T cells, or T cells were the source of the cDNA or gDNA that made up the material.

Per the original data handling: How many nucleated cells were present was estimated from reference gene primer amplification. TCRdb's copy holds only in-frame clones and misses some; the assay was immunoSEQ multiplex PCR. D and trimming come from the DNA, and the V and J calls and clone size come from that table. The data contain a few hundred thousand clones, 89% of them singletons. CDR3 length: 16 amino acids. V lost 4 bases and J lost 0, with 13 bases in between. The germline V gene has CDR1 KGHSH and CDR2 LQKENI. The V call is TRBV18, the J call TRBJ2-1; D perhaps matches TRBD2 (6 bases). The sequencing input was peripheral blood. This TCR derives from a middle-aged woman who had recovered from COVID-19. The CDR3, as DNA: TGTGCCAGCTCACGCCCGCGGGGAAGCTCCTACAATGAGCAGTTCTTC. Encoded protein: CASSRPRGSSYNEQFF. The full variable domain, completed using reference TRBV18 and TRBJ2-1, is NAGVMQNPRHLVRRRGQEARLRCSPMKGHSHVYWYRQLPEEGLKFMVYLQKENIIDESGMPKERFSAEFPKEGPSILRIQQVVRGDSAAYFCASSRPRGSSYNEQFFGPGTRLTVL.